The clone carrying this TCR beta chain appeared a few times. As yet, its antigen is unknown. This entry comes from a study of T cells in Graves' hyperthyroidism and ophthalmopathy. Study details: Any treatment followed the collection of peripheral blood at initial diagnosis. Study-wide results and caveats: Clonotypes that were expanded in thyroid above 0.001 mostly appeared in blood too. Ophthalmopathy was distinguished from stable hyperthyroidism by 13 V-J signatures.

TCR beta CDR3 regions were amplified from RNA transcripts. First-round RT-PCR targeting the TCR CDR3 was performed with the HTBI primer set. Each CDR3 protein is one row after TCRdb ran MiXCR on the multiplex PCR reads. The data hold around 600,000 distinct CDR3 sequences, with approximately 14% observed a single time. Between the trimmed V and J ends, which lost 11 bases and 8 bases, there was a span of 15 bases. The CDR3 contains 11 residues. From germline, CDR1 is MNHNS and CDR2 SASEGT. Cells are PBMCs isolated from approximately 9.2 ml of fresh blood. The receptor comes from a woman aged 25 to 39 with Graves' hyperthyroidism. The specimen sequenced was blood. The chain has TRBV6-1 and TRBJ1-1, with D unresolved. The CDR3 sequence: CAARDIQEAFF. The DNA for the CDR3 is TGTGCCGCCCGTGACATCCAGGAAGCTTTCTTT.